A single T cell receptor beta chain is shown here with its context. Its specificity is unknown. These data originate in a study of shared clonotypes between healthy human individuals. Only CD45RO-negative cells positively selected for CCR7 counted as naive CD8 cells, so terminally differentiated effector memory CD45RA+ cells were excluded. HIV-negative, healthy adults without recent acute infections or vaccinations were the donors. Each donor was a Caucasian adult residing in Nashville, Tennessee. The data were produced by immunoSEQ multiplex PCR, yet TCRdb's version contains in-frame clones alone and is incomplete. The sample carries about 2 million clones, over 85% recorded once. General study points: Genetic and exposure-history diversity was limited by the few donors.

The sequence was collected from a man in his late teens or twenties in good health. The sequencing sample was made of naive CD8+ T cells sorted from blood.

CDR3 DNA: TGTGCCAGCACCTCGTGGCAGGGCCTCGAGCAGTACTTC. Amino acid sequence: CASTSWQGLEQYF. The chain has TRBV7-9 and TRBJ2-7; TRBD1 is a possible D gene (5 bases). The CDR3 is 13 residues long. Trimming took 7 bases from V and 6 from J, leaving 16 bases between them. The germline gives CDR1 SEHNR, CDR2 FQNEAQ (reference sequence).